This TCR beta chain was recorded in a study of blood T cell repertoires in COVID-19. CDR3 length: 14 residues. Germline V gene lookup returns CDR1 MGHRA and CDR2 YSYEKL. Trimming shortened V by 1 base and J by 12 bases, and 18 bases separated the two germline ends. Using immunoSEQ multiplex PCR, the repertoire was profiled, and TCRdb retains in-frame clones only, with some absent. The sample carries roughly 220,000 clones, 70% to 90% recorded once. The sample was PBMCs or T cells enriched from blood (not recorded which). The chain is built from TRBV4-1 and TRBJ1-1; D may be TRBD1 (5 bases). The clonotype comes from a man aged 25-45 years with acute COVID-19. The CDR3 sequence: CASSQGGEGKFPFF. CDR3 in DNA: TGCGCCAGCAGCCAAGGGGGGGAGGGGAAGTTCCCTTTCTTT.